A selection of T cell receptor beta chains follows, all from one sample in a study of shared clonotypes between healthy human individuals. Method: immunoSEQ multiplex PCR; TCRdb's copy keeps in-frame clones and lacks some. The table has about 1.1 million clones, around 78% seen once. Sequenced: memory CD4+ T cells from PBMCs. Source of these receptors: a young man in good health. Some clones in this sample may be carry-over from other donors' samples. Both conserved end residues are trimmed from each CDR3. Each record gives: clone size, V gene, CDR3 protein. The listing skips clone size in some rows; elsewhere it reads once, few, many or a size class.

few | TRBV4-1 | ASSHRLARTYNEQF
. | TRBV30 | AWRRLNEQF
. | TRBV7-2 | ASSRRQATEAF
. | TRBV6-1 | ASSERLGTSGVKETQY
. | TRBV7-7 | ASSPGTSGTGELF
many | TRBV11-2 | ASSLGSWDGELF
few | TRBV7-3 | ASSTSTDTQY
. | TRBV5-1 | ASSLTLAGDEQF
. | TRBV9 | ASSVTSGSYRTGELF
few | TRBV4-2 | ASSPTGSTNEKLF
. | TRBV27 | ASSNRNMNTEAF
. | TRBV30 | AFQASGITDTQY
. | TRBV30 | AWSVGTQTEF
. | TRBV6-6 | ASGSGTQY
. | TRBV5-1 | ASSSPPGDEQY
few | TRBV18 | ASSPTIDGFSGNTIY
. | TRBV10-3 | AISRGRNTGELF
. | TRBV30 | AWSTDKGTVPNQPQH
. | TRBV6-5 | ASRGALGELF
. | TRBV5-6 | ASSLLQRSGEQY
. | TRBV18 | ASSPGTGNEQY
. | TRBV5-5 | ASSLAGLGRDGSAF
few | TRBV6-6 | ASSHQRTVNYGYT
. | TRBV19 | ASSSYRGGHEQY
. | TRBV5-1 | ASSWRDRESNEQF
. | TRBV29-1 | SVVEGQETQY
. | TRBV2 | ASSGGSGRDTQY
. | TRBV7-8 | ASSLVGATSGANVLT
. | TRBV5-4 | ASSLDLTGELF
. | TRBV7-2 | ASSADSPYTGELF
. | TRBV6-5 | ASSRQGSNQPQH
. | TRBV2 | ASTTGYGYT
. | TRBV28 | ASRSTGNTIY
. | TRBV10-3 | AINREGRDEQF
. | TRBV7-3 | ASSSWGNTGELF